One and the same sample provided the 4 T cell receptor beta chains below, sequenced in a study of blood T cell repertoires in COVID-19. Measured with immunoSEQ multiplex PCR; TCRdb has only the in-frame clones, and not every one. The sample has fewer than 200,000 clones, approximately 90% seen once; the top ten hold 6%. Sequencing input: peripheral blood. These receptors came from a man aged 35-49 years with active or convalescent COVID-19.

This chain's CDR3 is CAFTRDSGGYTF. The CDR3 DNA follows: TGTGCCTTTACCCGGGACTCCGGTGGCTACACCTTC. The chain carries TRBV30 and TRBJ1-2; D is possibly TRBD1 (5 bases). V was pared by 7 bases and J by 7 bases, with 16 bases between. The CDR3 runs to 12 residues. Looked up from germline, CDR1 is GTSNPN and CDR2 is SVGIG (reference sequence).

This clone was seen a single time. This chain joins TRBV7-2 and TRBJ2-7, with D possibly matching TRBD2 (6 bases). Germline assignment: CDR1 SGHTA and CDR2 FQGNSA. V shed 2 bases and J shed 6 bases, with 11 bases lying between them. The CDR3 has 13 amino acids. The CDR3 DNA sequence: TGTGCCAGCAGCTTACGGCGGGACTCCGAGCAGTACTTC. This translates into CASSLRRDSEQYF.

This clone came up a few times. CDR3 nucleotide sequence: TGTGCCAGCAGCTTAGCGTCAGGGGGAATCAATCAGCCCCAGCATTTT. This codes for CASSLASGGINQPQHF. This rearrangement joins TRBV7-2 to TRBJ1-5; 7 bases align to TRBD1. The CDR3 loop spans 16 amino acids. Trimming at V came to 0 bases and at J to 3 bases, leaving 5 bases not matched to a gene. CDR1 and CDR2 from the germline V gene are SGHTA and FQGNSA.

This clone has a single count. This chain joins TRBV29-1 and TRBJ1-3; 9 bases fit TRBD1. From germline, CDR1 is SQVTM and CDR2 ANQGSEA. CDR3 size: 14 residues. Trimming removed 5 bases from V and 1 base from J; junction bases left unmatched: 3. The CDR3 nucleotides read TGCAGCGTTACAGGGGGCGAATCTGGAAACACCATATATTTT. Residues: CSVTGGESGNTIYF.